This TCR beta chain emerged from a study of cytomegalovirus exposure and HLA in healthy donors. 13 Jbeta primers and 60 Vbeta primers were used for the PCR. Produced via immunoSEQ multiplex PCR; TCRdb's table is partial and in-frame only. The sample yields 150,000 to 200,000 clones, 81% seen once. From germline, CDR1 is GTSNPN and CDR2 SVGIG (reference sequence). This CDR3 is built from 14 residues. With 3 bases removed from V and 7 bases from J, the gap between germline ends came to 13 bases. The TCR originated in a man aged 50-59 years in good health and CMV-seropositive. The rearrangement uses TRBV30 and TRBJ1-6; D possibly corresponds to TRBD1 (5 bases). Sequences were obtained from PBMCs. The CDR3 DNA reads TGTGCCTGGAGGTATATTGGGGGGAATTCACCCCTCCACTTT. This codes for CAWRYIGGNSPLHF.